Listed below are T cell receptor beta chains from one sample, sequenced in a study of T cell changes during pregnancy in multiple sclerosis. Profiling relied on immunoSEQ multiplex PCR, and the TCRdb table lists in-frame clones only, not all of them. Among under 85,000 clones listed, about 89% were seen once. The sample here was CD4+ T cells from peripheral blood mononuclear cells, taken in the second trimester of pregnancy. The source of these receptors is a female donor with multiple sclerosis, enrolled in a pregnancy study. Each CDR3 is given with its conserved first and last residue. Fields, in order: V gene, J gene, D gene, clone size, CDR3 protein, CDR3 DNA. D genes are given only for firm matches. Expanded clones are given a class, and other clones once, few, many or no size at all.

TRBV6-5,TRBJ2-2,-,once,CASRTDWNTGELFF,TGTGCCAGCAGAACGGACTGGAACACCGGGGAGCTGTTTTTT
TRBV30,TRBJ2-7,TRBD2,medium-sized,CAWREPGLVMAYEQYF,TGTGCCTGGAGGGAACCGGGACTAGTGATGGCCTACGAGCAGTACTTC
TRBV18,TRBJ1-6,TRBD1,-,CASSPGQGHSPLHF,TGTGCCAGCTCACCCGGACAGGGGCATTCACCCCTCCACTTT
TRBV7-2,TRBJ1-4,-,once,CASSSGVNEKLFF,TGTGCCAGCAGCTCGGGAGTTAATGAAAAACTGTTTTTT
TRBV4-1,TRBJ2-3,-,-,CASSQDRSTDTQYF,TGCGCCAGCAGCCAAGACAGGAGCACAGATACGCAGTATTTT
TRBV7-3,TRBJ2-5,TRBD1,-,CASSRGDRPDQETQYF,TGTGCCAGCAGCCGTGGGGACAGGCCAGATCAAGAGACCCAGTACTTC
TRBV5-1,TRBJ2-6,TRBD1,-,CASSLAEGAVVLTF,TGCGCCAGCAGCTTGGCCGAGGGGGCGGTCGTCCTGACTTTC
TRBV9,TRBJ2-3,TRBD2,-,CASSSAGGRTDTQYF,TGTGCCAGCAGCTCAGCGGGGGGCCGTACAGATACGCAGTATTTT
TRBV12-5,TRBJ2-2,TRBD2,-,CATARGGDTGELFF,TGTGCTACCGCGCGGGGGGGGGACACCGGGGAGCTGTTTTTT
TRBV19,TRBJ1-4,-,-,CASRWSGNEKLFF,TGTGCCAGTAGGTGGTCGGGAAATGAAAAACTGTTTTTT
TRBV28,TRBJ2-4,TRBD2,-,CASSFLAGVNIQYF,TGTGCCAGCAGTTTCCTTGCGGGGGTAAACATTCAGTACTTC
TRBV19,TRBJ2-2,-,-,CASSRGSAGELFF,TGTGCCAGTAGTCGAGGGTCGGCCGGGGAGCTGTTTTTT
TRBV30,TRBJ2-5,-,few,CAWSEGAGTQYF,TGTGCCTGGAGCGAGGGTGCGGGGACCCAGTACTTC
TRBV19,TRBJ2-1,TRBD2,-,CASSQGLAGEEQFF,TGTGCCAGTAGCCAGGGACTAGCGGGAGAGGAGCAGTTCTTC
TRBV25-1,TRBJ2-1,TRBD2,once,CASSSTGTSGGDEQFF,TGTGCCAGCAGTTCAACCGGGACTAGCGGGGGGGATGAGCAGTTCTTC
TRBV19,TRBJ2-5,-,-,CASSSGNQETQYF,TGTGCCAGTAGTTCAGGGAACCAAGAGACCCAGTACTTC
TRBV15,TRBJ2-1,-,-,CATSRDLLANYNEQFF,TGTGCCACCAGCAGAGATCTGCTCGCGAACTACAATGAGCAGTTCTTC
TRBV2,TRBJ1-1,-,-,CASNGLSEAFF,TGTGCCAGCAACGGGTTATCCGAAGCTTTCTTT
TRBV18,TRBJ2-5,TRBD1,once,CASSPGDRAYGTQYF,TGTGCCAGCTCACCGGGGGACAGAGCGTATGGGACCCAGTACTTC
TRBV9,TRBJ2-5,TRBD2,-,CASSVVGRGGGETQYF,TGTGCCAGCAGCGTAGTCGGCAGGGGCGGGGGGGAGACCCAGTACTTC
TRBV9,TRBJ2-5,TRBD2,-,CASSVGGGGTQETQYF,TGTGCCAGCAGCGTAGGGGGGGGAGGGACCCAAGAGACCCAGTACTTC
TRBV7-9,TRBJ2-2,TRBD2,-,CASTRGREGRGGELFF,TGTGCCAGCACCCGAGGTCGGGAGGGCCGTGGCGGGGAGCTGTTTTTT
TRBV27,TRBJ2-1,-,once,CASSPLGRNNEQFF,TGTGCCAGCAGTCCGTTGGGGCGGAACAATGAGCAGTTCTTC
TRBV30,TRBJ2-7,TRBD1,-,CAWSLTGDEQYF,TGTGCCTGGAGTTTAACAGGGGACGAGCAGTACTTC
TRBV7-2,TRBJ2-5,-,-,CASSSTGRWEETQYF,TGTGCCAGCAGCTCCACAGGGAGATGGGAGGAGACCCAGTACTTC
TRBV5-1,TRBJ2-6,-,-,CASGQGSSGANVLTF,TGCGCCAGCGGTCAGGGAAGCTCTGGGGCCAACGTCCTGACTTTC
TRBV7-2,TRBJ2-5,-,-,CASSRGGAQETQYF,TGTGCCAGCAGTCGAGGTGGGGCCCAAGAGACCCAGTACTTC
TRBV7-6,TRBJ2-7,TRBD1,-,CASSSGQGASYEQYF,TGTGCCAGCAGCTCAGGACAGGGGGCTTCATACGAGCAGTACTTC
TRBV25-1,TRBJ1-6,-,-,CASSDPRENSPLHF,TGTGCCAGCAGTGACCCGCGGGAGAATTCACCCCTCCACTTT
TRBV4-1,TRBJ2-1,TRBD2,-,CATSGGPWVEQFF,TGCGCCACCTCGGGGGGGCCGTGGGTTGAGCAGTTCTTC
TRBV2,TRBJ1-1,-,-,CASRIRGLNTEAFF,TGTGCCAGCAGAATTCGGGGTTTGAACACTGAAGCTTTCTTT
TRBV19,TRBJ2-3,TRBD2,-,CASNPTSGSTDTQYF,TGTGCCAGTAACCCGACTAGCGGGTCCACAGATACGCAGTATTTT
TRBV18,TRBJ1-2,-,-,CASSPPISHGYTF,TGTGCCAGCTCACCTCCCATTAGCCATGGCTACACCTTC
TRBV7-6,TRBJ2-2,TRBD2,-,CASSRRTSLNTGELFF,TGTGCCAGCAGCCGACGGACTAGCCTGAACACCGGGGAGCTGTTTTTT
TRBV6-5,TRBJ2-7,-,-,CASNRGTGTYEQYF,TGTGCCAGCAATCGGGGCACAGGGACGTACGAGCAGTACTTC
TRBV5-1,TRBJ1-1,TRBD1,-,CASTPYNAATGAEAFF,TGCGCCAGCACACCGTACAACGCGGCGACAGGGGCTGAAGCTTTCTTT
TRBV19,TRBJ1-4,TRBD1,-,CASTRTGTNEKLFF,TGTGCCAGCACGAGGACAGGTACTAATGAAAAACTGTTTTTT
TRBV5-1,TRBJ2-2,-,-,CASYPANTGELFF,TGCGCCAGCTATCCAGCGAACACCGGGGAGCTGTTTTTT
TRBV27,TRBJ2-7,TRBD2,-,CASSFRLAGHYEQYF,TGTGCCAGCAGTTTCCGACTAGCGGGCCACTACGAGCAGTACTTC
TRBV19,TRBJ2-7,TRBD1,-,CASSIATGGYEQYF,TGTGCCAGTAGTATAGCTACAGGGGGCTACGAGCAGTACTTC
TRBV10-3,TRBJ2-1,-,-,CAISGDSSYNEQFF,TGTGCCATCAGCGGGGATAGCTCCTACAATGAGCAGTTCTTC
TRBV18,TRBJ2-7,-,-,CASSPSNDYEQYF,TGTGCCAGCTCACCTAGTAACGACTACGAGCAGTACTTC
TRBV6-5,TRBJ2-1,-,once,CASSYSGTPYNEQFF,TGTGCCAGCAGTTACTCCGGGACTCCCTACAATGAGCAGTTCTTC
TRBV19,TRBJ2-5,TRBD2,-,CASRTSGGGKTQYF,TGTGCCAGTAGGACTAGCGGGGGAGGGAAGACCCAGTACTTC
TRBV4-2,TRBJ1-2,TRBD1,-,CASSQETGQGFGYTF,TGTGCCAGCAGCCAAGAAACGGGACAGGGGTTTGGCTACACCTTC
TRBV14,TRBJ2-2,TRBD2,-,CASSQRTWRGANTGELFF,TGTGCCAGCAGCCAACGGACCTGGCGGGGGGCGAACACCGGGGAGCTGTTTTTT
TRBV7-3,TRBJ2-1,TRBD2,few,CASSLTGAGGNEQFF,TGTGCCAGCAGCTTAACGGGAGCGGGGGGGAATGAGCAGTTCTTC
TRBV4-3,TRBJ2-3,-,-,CASSRDQGDTQYF,TGCGCCAGCAGCCGGGATCAGGGAGATACGCAGTATTTT
TRBV18,TRBJ2-7,TRBD2,-,CASSLGLARAYEQYF,TGTGCCAGCTCACTCGGACTAGCGAGGGCCTACGAGCAGTACTTC
TRBV5-8,TRBJ1-1,TRBD1,once,CASSPFSGGTEAFF,TGTGCCAGCAGCCCTTTCTCAGGGGGAACTGAAGCTTTCTTT
TRBV4-2,TRBJ2-1,-,-,CASSQASPPGSGLYNEQFF,TGTGCCAGCAGCCAAGCCTCCCCGCCAGGGAGCGGGCTATACAATGAGCAGTTCTTC
TRBV11-3,TRBJ2-7,-,-,CASSLGPVRDEQYF,TGTGCCAGCAGCTTAGGGCCGGTTCGGGACGAGCAGTACTTC
TRBV5-1,TRBJ2-3,-,few,CASSLFADTQYF,TGCGCCAGCAGCTTGTTCGCAGATACGCAGTATTTT
TRBV6-5,TRBJ1-4,TRBD1,-,CASSAGQGRDEKLFF,TGTGCCAGCAGTGCTGGACAGGGTCGAGACGAAAAACTGTTTTTT
TRBV5-5,TRBJ2-7,TRBD1,-,CASGQDRALYEQYF,TGTGCCAGCGGCCAGGACAGGGCATTGTACGAGCAGTACTTC
TRBV5-1,TRBJ2-1,-,-,CASSLAPSTNEQFF,TGCGCCAGCAGCTTGGCCCCTAGTACCAATGAGCAGTTCTTC
TRBV5-1,TRBJ1-2,TRBD1,-,CASSLADRGFYGYTF,TGCGCCAGCAGCTTGGCAGACAGGGGTTTCTATGGCTACACCTTC
TRBV30,TRBJ1-2,-,-,CAWSVEGAASYGYTF,TGTGCCTGGAGTGTAGAAGGGGCCGCGAGCTATGGCTACACCTTC
TRBV5-1,TRBJ2-1,TRBD2,-,CASSYVAGDGNEQFF,TGCGCCAGCAGCTACGTAGCGGGAGATGGTAATGAGCAGTTCTTC
TRBV6-5,TRBJ2-7,TRBD1,-,CASSRDRLYEQYF,TGTGCCAGCAGTCGGGACAGACTTTACGAGCAGTACTTC